The next 6 T cell receptor beta chains were all read from a single sample in a study of cytotoxic CD8 clonotypes in ibrutinib-treated CLL. The method was immunoSEQ multiplex PCR; TCRdb's version includes in-frame clones alone and lacks a portion of them. The table has approximately 330,000 clones, about 80% seen once. This specimen consisted of PBMCs, obtained before ibrutinib treatment. Every receptor here comes from a human donor with chronic lymphocytic leukemia.

This chain joins TRBV30 and TRBJ2-7; 10 positions match TRBD2. CDR3 length: 15 amino acids. Germline trimming cut 1 base from V and 3 bases from J; bases unmatched to any gene: 6. Germline V gene sequence: CDR1 GTSNPN, CDR2 SVGIG (reference sequence). CDR3 in amino acids: CAWSAGTSVHYEQYF. The CDR3 DNA sequence: TGTGCCTGGAGTGCCGGGACTAGCGTTCACTACGAGCAGTACTTC.

V and J are TRBV27 and TRBJ2-1; 12 bases match TRBD2. Germline loops: CDR1 MNHEY, CDR2 SMNVEV (reference sequence). Unmatched junction bases numbered 3, after V lost 5 bases and J lost 4 bases. This CDR3 has 15 residues. CDR3 loop: CASSTGTSGYNEQFF. DNA for the CDR3: TGTGCCAGCAGTACCGGGACTAGCGGGTACAATGAGCAGTTCTTC.

The V gene is TRBV29-1, the J gene TRBJ2-7, with D possibly called TRBD1 or TRBD2 (5 bases each). Trimming shortened V by 5 bases and J by 0 bases, and 23 bases separated the two germline ends. CDR3 length equals 17 residues. Germline loops: CDR1 SQVTM, CDR2 ANQGSEA. The CDR3 DNA is TGCAGCGTTCCGGTGGGACCAAACCTCTCCCCCTCCTACGAGCAGTACTTC. As protein: CSVPVGPNLSPSYEQYF.

J is TRBJ1-2 and V is TRBV4-3, with D possibly TRBD1 on 6 matching bases. The germline V gene has CDR1 LGHNA and CDR2 YSLEER. Trimming removed 4 bases from V and 4 bases from J, with 13 bases in between. The CDR3 loop spans 14 amino acids. CDR3 in DNA: TGCGCCAGCAGCCCAAGAGGGGGATTCTATGGCTACACCTTC. This gives the protein CASSPRGGFYGYTF.

This sequence joins TRBV6-4 and TRBJ2-1, with 7 bases identical to TRBD2. V lost 3 bases to trimming and J lost 1 base; unmatched junction nucleotides: 6. This CDR3 is 16 amino acids long. In germline, CDR1 is MRHNA, CDR2 SNTAGT. CDR3 loop: CASSDLSGPSYNEQFF. The DNA for the CDR3 is TGTGCCAGCAGTGATCTTAGCGGGCCTTCCTACAATGAGCAGTTCTTC.

This clone appeared a single time. The V and J genes are TRBV7-3 and TRBJ2-1; the D is unclear. Germline assignment: CDR1 SGHTA and CDR2 FQGTGA. CDR3 size: 13 residues. V lost 1 base and J 9 bases, leaving 10 bases between the germline ends. CDR3 residues: CASSLSQASEQFF. In DNA, the CDR3 is TGTGCCAGCAGCTTAAGTCAAGCGAGTGAGCAGTTCTTC.